Here is one TCR beta chain with its context. The antigen it binds to is not known. No much larger clonotype is one base removed from it; base qualities were not supplied. The library was made by the immunoSEQ multiplex PCR assay. Survey resolution was applied, with two replicates of around 200 ng each being run for a total of about 400 ng of DNA per sample. Using multiplex PCR primers aimed at V and J genes, the hsTCRB kit picked up rearranged TCRB sequences in genomic DNA. In the first PCR, the CDR3 region was amplified for approximately 30 cycles with the QIAGEN Multiplex PCR Kit. Sample barcodes and Illumina adapters were attached to each replicate during a second PCR lasting around 8 cycles. Pooled libraries were quantified using a QuantStudio 6 and the KAPA library quantification kit. Approximately 15 pM of pooled libraries was sequenced on an Illumina MiSeq using 156-cycle single-end reads and a 15-cycle index read. As for the authors' bioinformatics: Of fewer than 200,000 unique clonotypes, less than 2% were flagged by VDJdb annotation as previously reported viral-epitope-specific. Raw reads were processed into normalized, annotated TCRB repertoires with the immunoSEQ Data Assistant and immunoSEQ Analyzer. Clonotypes were analyzed with the immunarch R package version 0.6.5 and BioAnalyzer. Richness was estimated after downsampling every repertoire to the clone count of the smallest repertoire. Fisher's exact tests classified clonotypes as expanded, contracted or novel, with novel meaning zero frequency before treatment. Significantly changed CDR3 beta sequences were clustered with GLIPH2 at simulation_depth=1000 and kmer_min_depth=3, and CDR3s shorter than five residues were left out. This immuneACCESS table, as held by TCRdb, lists in-frame sequences with V and J called but not all clones. Of the missing ones, under half trace to an unresolved V gene in checked studies; the others have no known cause. That table furnishes V, J and clone size, whereas the DNA furnished D and trimming. The sample data list more than 2,500 clones, and 82% of these were observed just once. The ten largest clones add up to over 25% of the sample.

The data originate from a study of hypomethylating agent response in myelodysplastic syndrome listed by TCRdb under 2021. Context from the whole study: Patients were treated with the hypomethylating agents azacitidine (most of the 11) or decitabine (3 of 11). Of the myelodysplastic syndrome patients in the cohort, several were male and 2 were female. Patients had a mean age of about 76 +/- 6.4 years, and a diploid cytogenetic profile was the most common. TET2 was the most frequent mutation, present in about 50% of the 11 patients. Four or five patients did not respond, whereas roughly six responded with either complete response or hematologic improvement. Response was defined as complete response or hematologic improvement, and any patient who met neither criterion was considered a non-responder. The investigation overall reported the following: After hypomethylating agent treatment, no significant change in richness, rarefaction diversity or clonality was seen, either across all patients or within response groups. Only roughly twelve patients were analyzed, so the study cohort was small. Possible recognition of novel MDS antigens by the shared GLIPH2 clusters was not confirmed, and experimental validation of that possible recognition is needed. Novel clonotypes emerged more often in responders, while non-responders showed more contracted clonotypes after treatment. Because the healthy control donors and the MDS patients were not matched by age, the comparison between MDS and healthy samples could have been affected.

T-cell subsets were not sorted, so the analysis was performed on bulk bone marrow. Bone marrow from 11 to 12 myelodysplastic syndrome patients, collected before and after hypomethylating agent therapy, underwent immunosequencing of the TCR beta CDR3 regions. To track the repertoire longitudinally, every patient provided one baseline bone marrow along with two to three bone marrows taken at different post-treatment timepoints. Genomic DNA was isolated from whole bone marrow, and DNA quality was assessed with TapeStation, NanoDrop OneC and PicoGreen assays. CDR1 and CDR2 (SGHTA, FQGTGA) derive from the germline V gene. The CDR3 has 19 amino acids, counting the end cysteine and phenylalanine. Only the CDR3 DNA stays, 57 bases, in frame from base 1. V ends up 5 bases short and J 0 bases short, with an unmatched junction base count of 13.

The receptor's source is a human donor with myelodysplastic syndrome. The specimen was bone marrow, collected before or after starting hypomethylating agent treatment for myelodysplastic syndrome (not recorded which). Rearrangement joined TRBV7-3 to TRBJ2-1, with 10 junctional bases fitting TRBD2. The CDR3 sequence is CASSRGASGGPSSYNEQFF. The base sequence is TGTGCCAGCAGCAGAGGGGCTAGCGGGGGCCCCAGCTCCTACAATGAGCAGTTCTTC.